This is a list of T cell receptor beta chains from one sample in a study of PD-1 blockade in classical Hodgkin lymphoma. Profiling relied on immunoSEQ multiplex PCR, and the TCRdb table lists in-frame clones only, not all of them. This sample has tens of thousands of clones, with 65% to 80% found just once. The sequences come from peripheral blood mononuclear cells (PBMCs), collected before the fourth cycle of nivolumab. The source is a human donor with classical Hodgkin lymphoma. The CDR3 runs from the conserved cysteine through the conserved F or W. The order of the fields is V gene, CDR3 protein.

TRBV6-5,CASSYSMSGPQHF
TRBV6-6,CASSSQWGPYEAFF
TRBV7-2,CASSLSLAGGVRFF
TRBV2,CASLGVGGSTYNEQFF
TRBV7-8,CASSLGGRETQYF
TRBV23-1,CASSQLRERQPQHF
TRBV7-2,CASSLLSGEQFF
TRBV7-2,CASSPRWGGDQPQHF
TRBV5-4,CASATSVHTGELFF
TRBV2,CASSVAPSGGYEQFF
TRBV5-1,CASSFRNEQFF
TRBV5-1,CASSSQRNTEAFF
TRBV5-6,CASSLTSVRETQYF
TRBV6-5,CASRFRSPAYNEQFF
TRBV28,CASSLSSGGLPDTQYF
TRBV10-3,CAISEAAGGGETQYF
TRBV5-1,CASSFLGGHQETQYF
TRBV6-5,CASSYVGTSGSNEQFF
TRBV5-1,CASSLSPGNGNEQFF
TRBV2,CASSRTGTSEKLFF
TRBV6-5,CASGRLEQFF
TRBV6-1,CASSLDRGKDEQYF
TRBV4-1,CASSQEEHYTDTQYF
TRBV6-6,CASSYSIVNTEAFF
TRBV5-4,CASSPGQADYEQYF
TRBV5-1,CASSQDILNEQFF
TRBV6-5,CASSPSVYNEQFF
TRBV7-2,CASSHGTGREQYF
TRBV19,CASSIGQAYEQYF
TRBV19,CASSEQIQETQYF
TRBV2,CASSPLAGRTQYF
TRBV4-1,CASSQAPGFDSPLHF
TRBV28,CASKSGQNYEQYF
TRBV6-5,CASSLRSSYNSPLHF
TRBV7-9,CASSDWAEAFF
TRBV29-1,CSVERDDSYEQYF
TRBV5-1,CASSLVLDSYEQYF